The entry below gives a single TCR beta chain sequence along with its context. Its antigen is unknown. This entry is derived from a study of shared clonotypes between healthy human individuals. Study-level background: Researchers drew samples from two women and three men aged 18 to 49.

Assay used: immunoSEQ multiplex PCR; TCRdb lists only in-frame clones, some missing. The data hold about 960,000 clones, with about 80% observed a single time. Trimming stripped 2 bases from V and 5 bases from J, with 15 bases between. Looked up from germline, CDR1 is SQVTM and CDR2 is ANQGSEA. The CDR3 has 14 residues. Study-wide results and limits: Though the depth was large, rarefaction showed that sorted-subset sequencing was incomplete. Only blood underwent sampling, and tissue repertoires likely differ. Compared with clonotypes that all four donors shared, non-shared clonotypes had lower generation probabilities.

The TCR sequence derives from a man in his late teens or twenties in good health. The sample was memory CD4+ T cells sorted from blood. Subset defined: CD45RA-negative fraction. The genes are TRBV29-1 and TRBJ1-2; possibly TRBD1 for D (5 bases). In DNA form, the CDR3 reads TGCAGCGTTGAACCGACAGAGGGGTGGTATGGCTACACCTTC. Amino acid sequence: CSVEPTEGWYGYTF.